Here is one T cell receptor (beta chain) with its context. Its target is not known. V lost 6 bases to trimming and J lost 15 bases, with 24 bases between them. The CDR3 totals 14 residues. CDR1 is LNHDA and CDR2 is SQIVND in the germline V gene (reference sequence). This specimen comes from a study of cytomegalovirus exposure and HLA in healthy donors. General study results and limits: Later analysis associated a missense DCLRE1C variant with TCR beta V- and J-gene trimming. TRBV6-2, TRBV6-3 and some other V segments were excluded as indistinguishable.

The PCR contained 60 Vbeta and 13 Jbeta primers. The table came from immunoSEQ multiplex PCR; TCRdb's copy has only in-frame clones and leaves some out. Among roughly 50,000 clones listed, less than 85% were seen once. The genes are TRBV19 and TRBJ1-5; D perhaps matches TRBD1 (5 bases). The sequence was obtained from a young man in good health and CMV-seropositive. Material for sequencing was PBMCs. As DNA, the CDR3 is TGTGCCAGTAGGGGGTCCGGGGACTTAAGAAATCGGCATTTT. This sequence encodes CASRGSGDLRNRHF.